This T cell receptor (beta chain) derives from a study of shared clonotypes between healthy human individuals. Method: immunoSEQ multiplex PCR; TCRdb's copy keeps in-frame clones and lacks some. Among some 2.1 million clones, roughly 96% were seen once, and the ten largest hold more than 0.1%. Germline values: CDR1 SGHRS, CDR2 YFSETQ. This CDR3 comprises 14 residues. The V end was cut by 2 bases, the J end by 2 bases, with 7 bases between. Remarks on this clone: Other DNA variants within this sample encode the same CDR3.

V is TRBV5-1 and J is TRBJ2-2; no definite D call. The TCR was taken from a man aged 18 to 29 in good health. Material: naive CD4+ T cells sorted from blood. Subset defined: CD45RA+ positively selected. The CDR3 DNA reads TGCGCCAGCAGCTTCGTACAAAACACCGGGGAGCTGTTTTTT. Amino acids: CASSFVQNTGELFF.